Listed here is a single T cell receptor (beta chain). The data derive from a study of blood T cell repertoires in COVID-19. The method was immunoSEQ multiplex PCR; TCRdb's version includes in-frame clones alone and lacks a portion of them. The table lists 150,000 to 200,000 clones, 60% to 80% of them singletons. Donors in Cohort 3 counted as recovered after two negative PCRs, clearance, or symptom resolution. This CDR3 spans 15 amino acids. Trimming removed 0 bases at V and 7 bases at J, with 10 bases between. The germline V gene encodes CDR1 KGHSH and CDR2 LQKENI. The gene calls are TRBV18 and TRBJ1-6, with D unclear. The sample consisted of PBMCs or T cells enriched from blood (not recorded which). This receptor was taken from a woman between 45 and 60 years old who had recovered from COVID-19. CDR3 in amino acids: CASSPPGVRNSPLHF. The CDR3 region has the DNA TGTGCCAGCTCACCACCCGGGGTGAGGAATTCACCCCTCCACTTT.